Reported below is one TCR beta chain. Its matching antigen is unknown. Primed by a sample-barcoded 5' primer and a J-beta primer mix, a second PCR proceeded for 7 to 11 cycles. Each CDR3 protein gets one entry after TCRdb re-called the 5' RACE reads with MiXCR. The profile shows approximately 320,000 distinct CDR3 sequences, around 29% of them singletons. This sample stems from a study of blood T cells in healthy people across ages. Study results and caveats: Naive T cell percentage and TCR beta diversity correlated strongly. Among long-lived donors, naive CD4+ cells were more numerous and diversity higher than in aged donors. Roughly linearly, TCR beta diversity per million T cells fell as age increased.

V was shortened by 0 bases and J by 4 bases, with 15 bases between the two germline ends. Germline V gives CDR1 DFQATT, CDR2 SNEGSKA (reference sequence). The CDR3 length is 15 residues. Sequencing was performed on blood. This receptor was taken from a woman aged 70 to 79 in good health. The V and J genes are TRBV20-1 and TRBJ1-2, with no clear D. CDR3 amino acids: CSARDSAENSYGYTF. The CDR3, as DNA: TGCAGTGCTAGAGATTCTGCAGAAAACTCCTATGGCTACACCTTC.